This TCR beta chain was profiled in a study of technical replicates of blood from several donors (dated by TCRdb to the late 2010s). Via the germline V gene, CDR1 is KGHSH and CDR2 LQKENI. The CDR3, cysteine through phenylalanine, is 14 amino acids long. Just the 42-base CDR3 DNA is kept, in frame starting at base 1. V trim: 4 bases; J trim: 1 base; unmatched bases: 3. Libraries were prepared through the immunoSEQ multiplex PCR assay. TCRdb retrieved this table from immuneACCESS and kept in-frame rearrangements only. Not all clones are present; in checked studies, unresolved V genes account for under half, and no reason is known for the remainder. Here the sample has approximately 75,000 clones; 95% to 98% occur a single time. The ten largest clones take up around 0.3% of the sample. For this clone: The antigen it recognizes is unknown. Nothing much larger sits one base from this clone, and base qualities are not available.

The sequence is built from TRBV18 and TRBJ2-7, and 8 bases in between align with TRBD2. The sample was T cells isolated from PBMCs. This TCR derives from a human donor in good health. The bases read TGTGCCAGCTCACTACTAGCGGAGTCCTACGAGCAGTACTTC. Its protein reads: CASSLLAESYEQYF.